The 21 T cell receptor beta chains in this list originate from one sample, sequenced in a study of technical replicates of blood from a few donors. Profiled with immunoSEQ multiplex PCR; TCRdb holds only in-frame clones, not every one. The sample carries 67,000 or so clones, over 85% recorded once. Sequencing used T cells isolated from PBMCs. Every receptor here comes from a human donor in good health.

CDR3 residues: CASSQYRDSLSYEQYF. CDR3 in DNA: TGCGCCAGCAGTCAATATAGGGACAGCCTCTCCTACGAGCAGTACTTC. The chain joins TRBV23-1 to TRBJ2-7; TRBD1 agrees at 7 bases. TRBV23-1 is placed among ORFs of uncertain function. V was clipped by 1 base and J by 0 bases; unmatched bases: 6. The CDR3 covers 16 residues.

This clone came up once. The V gene is TRBV7-9, the J gene TRBJ2-3; 13 bases map to TRBD2. This CDR3 contains 16 residues. Germline V gene sequence: CDR1 SEHNR, CDR2 FQNEAQ (reference sequence). J was trimmed by 1 base and V by 5 bases; bases with no gene match: 3. CDR3 sequence (DNA): TGTGCCAGCAGCCCAGGACTAGCGGGAGGCACAGATACGCAGTATTTT. It encodes CASSPGLAGGTDTQYF.

This clone was detected only a few times. The gene calls are TRBV30 and TRBJ1-1; D remains ambiguous. Trimming shortened V by 5 bases and J by 4 bases, and 17 bases separated the two germline ends. CDR1 is GTSNPN and CDR2 is SVGIG in the germline V gene (reference sequence). The CDR3 spans 14 residues. CDR3 in DNA: TGTGCCTGGTGGCCTGGTAGGGAGACCACTGAAGCTTTCTTT. Protein sequence: CAWWPGRETTEAFF.

This chain uses TRBV7-7 with TRBJ2-5; 13 nucleotides line up with TRBD2. The CDR3 is 14 residues long. CDR1 is SSHAT and CDR2 is FNYEAQ in the germline V gene (reference sequence). V lost 5 bases and J lost 6; bases outside the gene matches: 3. The CDR3 loop reads CASSRLAGGQTQYF. CDR3 sequence (DNA): TGTGCCAGCAGCCGACTAGCGGGAGGTCAGACCCAGTACTTC.

There are a few counts of this clone. The chain carries TRBV6-1 and TRBJ2-1; 9 bases line up with TRBD1. The CDR3 loop spans 19 amino acids. Germline CDR1 MNHNS, CDR2 SASEGT. V lost 4 bases and J lost 1; bases outside the gene matches: 14. CDR3 in DNA: TGTGCCAGCAGTGGCCATGGGACAGGGTTATTCTCTTCCTACAATGAGCAGTTCTTC. Amino acid sequence: CASSGHGTGLFSSYNEQFF.

This clone was counted once. The V and J genes are TRBV2 and TRBJ1-3, with 9 bases matching TRBD1. J lost 5 bases, V lost 2 bases, and 4 bases had no gene match. The CDR3 consists of 15 residues. Germline V gene data show CDR1 as SNHLY and CDR2 as FYNNEI. CDR3 region: CASSEPGTGRNTIYF. The CDR3 DNA reads as TGTGCCAGCAGTGAACCCGGGACAGGGAGAAACACCATATATTTT. The whole variable domain, remainder taken from reference TRBV2 and TRBJ1-3, is EPEVTQTPSHQVTQMGQEVILRCVPISNHLYFYWYRQILGQKVEFLVSFYNNEISEKSEIFDDQFSVERPDGSNFTLKIRSTKLEDSAMYFCASSEPGTGRNTIYFGEGSWLTVV.

V usage is TRBV2 and J usage is TRBJ2-4, with 7 bases identical to TRBD1. The CDR3 has 14 residues. From germline, CDR1 is SNHLY and CDR2 FYNNEI. V was clipped by 11 bases and J by 1 base; unmatched bases: 8. The DNA for the CDR3 is TGTGCCGTACAGGGGTTTGAGGCCAAAAACATTCAGTACTTC. This sequence encodes CAVQGFEAKNIQYF.

This rearrangement joins TRBV11-3 to TRBJ2-1; 7 positions match TRBD1. Germline V CDR1 and CDR2: SGHNT, YENEEA. J lost 6 bases, V lost 4 bases, and 6 bases had no gene match. This CDR3 comprises 14 residues. The CDR3 region is CASSWGRQGNEQFF. CDR3 in DNA: TGTGCCAGCAGCTGGGGCAGACAGGGCAATGAGCAGTTCTTC.

The chain has TRBV7-8 and TRBJ2-5, with unresolved D. The CDR3 covers 14 residues. Per the germline V gene, CDR1 is SGHVS and CDR2 is FQNEAQ. The ends were cut back, 3 bases at V and 2 bases at J, with 10 bases in the middle. CDR3 in amino acids: CASSFRRSQETQYF. The DNA of the CDR3 is TGTGCCAGCAGCTTTAGGCGGTCTCAAGAGACCCAGTACTTC.

This clone was observed a few times. The J gene is TRBJ2-2, the V gene TRBV5-1; TRBD1 agrees at 8 bases. The CDR3 totals 16 residues. J gave up 7 bases and V 5 bases, and 13 bases lay outside the gene matches. The germline gives CDR1 SGHRS, CDR2 YFSETQ. The CDR3 sequence: CASRIQLGQGVGELFF. CDR3 DNA sequence: TGCGCCAGCAGAATCCAACTCGGACAGGGCGTCGGGGAGCTGTTTTTT.

This chain uses TRBV19 with TRBJ2-5, with TRBD1 identical over 9 bases. J gave up 4 bases and V 3 bases, and 3 bases lay outside the gene matches. Per germline, CDR1 LNHDA and CDR2 SQIVND (reference sequence). The CDR3 covers 14 residues. CDR3 coding DNA: TGTGCCAGTAGTATCGACAGGGGGAGAGAGACCCAGTACTTC. Translating gives CASSIDRGRETQYF.

This clone showed up just once. The V gene is TRBV7-9, the J gene TRBJ1-1; D is ambiguous. The V end lost 1 base, the J end lost 3 bases, and 9 bases lay between the germline ends. CDR3 length equals 14 residues. CDR1 and CDR2 (germline): SEHNR, FQNEAQ (reference sequence). The CDR3, as DNA: TGTGCCAGCAGCTTAGGCACAGCATACACTGAAGCTTTCTTT. Translating it yields CASSLGTAYTEAFF.

This chain connects TRBV28 to TRBJ2-3; TRBD2 agrees at 11 bases. The germline gives CDR1 MDHEN, CDR2 SYDVKM. The CDR3 runs to 19 residues. J was trimmed by 1 base and V by 9 bases; bases with no gene match: 18. CDR3 protein: CASWGPTSGRGIRTDTQYF. DNA of the CDR3: TGTGCCAGTTGGGGTCCTACTAGCGGGAGAGGTATCCGCACAGATACGCAGTATTTT.

CDR3 sequence: CASSIAGVPSDEQFF. CDR3 coding DNA: TGTGCCAGTAGTATAGCAGGGGTCCCAAGTGATGAGCAGTTCTTC. This chain uses TRBV19 with TRBJ2-1; the D gene is possibly TRBD1 (6 bases). Trimming took 1 base from V and 8 from J, leaving 15 bases between them. In germline, CDR1 is LNHDA, CDR2 SQIVND (reference sequence). This CDR3 is 15 amino acids long.

V gene TRBV5-4 combines with J gene TRBJ2-7, with TRBD2 matching 7 bases. Germline V gene sequence: CDR1 SGHNT, CDR2 YYREEE (reference sequence). After removal of 1 base from V and 4 bases from J, the junction contained 8 bases not matched to a gene. This CDR3 comprises 15 residues. The chain's CDR3 is CASSLIEGGEYEQYF. The DNA for the CDR3 is TGTGCCAGCAGCTTGATAGAGGGAGGGGAATACGAGCAGTACTTC. Filled out from reference TRBV5-4 and TRBJ2-7, the complete variable domain reads ETGVTQSPTHLIKTRGQQVTLRCSSQSGHNTVSWYQQALGQGPQFIFQYYREEENGRGNFPPRFSGLQFPNYSSELNVNALELDDSALYLCASSLIEGGEYEQYFGPGTRLTVT.

This chain uses TRBV2 with TRBJ2-7; TRBD2 is a possible D gene (6 bases). Trimming cost V 4 bases and J 0 bases, with 13 bases left between them. Looked up from germline, CDR1 is SNHLY and CDR2 is FYNNEI. This CDR3 is built from 15 residues. The CDR3 nucleotides read TGTGCCAGCAGTGCTCCGGGAGTCAGCTCCTACGAGCAGTACTTC. It translates to CASSAPGVSSYEQYF. Full variable domain (rest looked up from reference TRBV2 and TRBJ2-7): EPEVTQTPSHQVTQMGQEVILRCVPISNHLYFYWYRQILGQKVEFLVSFYNNEISEKSEIFDDQFSVERPDGSNFTLKIRSTKLEDSAMYFCASSAPGVSSYEQYFGPGTRLTVT.

V and J are TRBV7-9 and TRBJ2-7, with D perhaps TRBD1 (6 bases). Germline V gene data show CDR1 as SEHNR and CDR2 as FQNEAQ (reference sequence). With 1 base removed from V and 0 bases from J, the gap between germline ends came to 13 bases. The length of the CDR3 is 16 residues. Here the CDR3 DNA reads TGTGCCAGCAGCTTAGACACAGGGATTTCCTCCTACGAGCAGTACTTC. This codes for CASSLDTGISSYEQYF.

In the case of this clone: Other DNA sequences in the same sample also yield this CDR3. V gene TRBV6-1 combines with J gene TRBJ2-7, with 13 bases lining up with TRBD2. The length of the CDR3 is 15 residues. Germline loops: CDR1 MNHNS, CDR2 SASEGT. V dropped 3 bases and J dropped 3; count of bases not matched to a gene: 2. The CDR3 loop reads CASSDWTSGSYEQYF. CDR3 nucleotide sequence: TGTGCCAGCAGTGATTGGACTAGCGGGAGCTACGAGCAGTACTTC.

The rearrangement links TRBV19 to TRBJ2-7, with a possible D match to TRBD1 (6 bases). V was pared by 3 bases and J by 3 bases, with 15 bases between. CDR1 is LNHDA and CDR2 is SQIVND in the germline V gene (reference sequence). This CDR3 spans 15 amino acids. The DNA for the CDR3 is TGTGCCAGTAGTATCTTGGGGGCCACTGTCTACGAGCAGTACTTC. It encodes CASSILGATVYEQYF.

V is TRBV5-4 and J is TRBJ1-2; 7 nucleotides agree with TRBD1. Germline values: CDR1 SGHNT, CDR2 YYREEE (reference sequence). The CDR3 sequence is 16 residues long. V lost 4 bases and J lost 5; bases outside the gene matches: 14. As DNA, the CDR3 is TGTGCCAGCAGCCCTCGCCCTGGGACAGATACTTATGGCTACACCTTC. Translation: CASSPRPGTDTYGYTF.

Notes on this clone: This specimen includes other DNA sequences encoding the same CDR3. V and J are TRBV7-3 and TRBJ2-2; D remains ambiguous. Germline lookup yields CDR1 SGHTA and CDR2 FQGTGA. V dropped 6 bases and J dropped 1 base, with 9 bases sitting between them. CDR3 length: 14 residues. CDR3 loop: CASSQTRNTGELFF. The CDR3 region has the DNA TGTGCCAGCAGTCAAACACGGAACACCGGGGAGCTGTTTTTT. Full variable domain (rest looked up from reference TRBV7-3 and TRBJ2-2): GAGVSQTPSNKVTEKGKYVELRCDPISGHTALYWYRQSLGQGPEFLIYFQGTGAADDSGLPNDRFFAVRPEGSVSTLKIQRTERGDSAVYLCASSQTRNTGELFFGEGSRLTVL.